There are many counts of the clone carrying this TCR beta chain. Its target is unknown. This CDR3 comprises 15 residues. The V gene's germline CDR1 is LGHNA and CDR2 YSLEER. V dropped 1 base and J dropped 8 bases, with 15 bases sitting between them. The data were taken from a study of T cells after yellow fever vaccination. The study, taken as a whole, reports: A large majority of primary-vaccination clones showed up again after the booster (approximately 96% CD4, roughly 88% CD8).

Template switching by 5'RACE produced TCR cDNA, adding a universal primer site and UMIs. TCRdb called the 5' RACE reads again in MiXCR, with one record for every CDR3 protein. The data contain some 250,000 distinct CDR3 sequences, over 3% of them singletons. V usage is TRBV4-3 and J usage is TRBJ1-3, with D unclear. This TCR was sampled from a man aged 18 to 30 who received the YFV17D yellow fever vaccine. The sequencing used PBMCs, collected 15 days after the yellow fever booster vaccination. The CDR3 DNA sequence: TGCGCCAGCAGCCAAGGCGGTTGGAGGGTGGACACCATATATTTT. It encodes CASSQGGWRVDTIYF.